Sequencing of this T cell receptor (beta chain) was carried out in a study of T cell repertoires in cytomegalovirus infection. Study-level points and caveats: The cumulative frequency of public TCR beta families identified carriers of CMV plus the relevant HLA.

TCRdb reprocessed the reads via MiXCR and lists one record per CDR3 protein. The sample includes 150,000 to 200,000 distinct CDR3 sequences, 13% to 15% seen only once; the top ten take approximately 30%. Germline V gene lookup returns CDR1 DFQATT and CDR2 SNEGSKA (reference sequence). Trimming stripped 1 base from V and 5 bases from J, with 12 bases between. This CDR3 has 14 amino acids. As regards this clonotype: What it binds is unknown.

The genes are TRBV20-1 and TRBJ1-5; D is uncertain. This TCR was recovered from a human donor in good health (CMV status not recorded). Some clones in this sample may be carry-over from other donors' samples. Sample: PBMCs. The CDR3 is CSARATPTDQPQHF. CDR3 coding DNA: TGCAGTGCTAGAGCTACCCCGACCGATCAGCCCCAGCATTTT.